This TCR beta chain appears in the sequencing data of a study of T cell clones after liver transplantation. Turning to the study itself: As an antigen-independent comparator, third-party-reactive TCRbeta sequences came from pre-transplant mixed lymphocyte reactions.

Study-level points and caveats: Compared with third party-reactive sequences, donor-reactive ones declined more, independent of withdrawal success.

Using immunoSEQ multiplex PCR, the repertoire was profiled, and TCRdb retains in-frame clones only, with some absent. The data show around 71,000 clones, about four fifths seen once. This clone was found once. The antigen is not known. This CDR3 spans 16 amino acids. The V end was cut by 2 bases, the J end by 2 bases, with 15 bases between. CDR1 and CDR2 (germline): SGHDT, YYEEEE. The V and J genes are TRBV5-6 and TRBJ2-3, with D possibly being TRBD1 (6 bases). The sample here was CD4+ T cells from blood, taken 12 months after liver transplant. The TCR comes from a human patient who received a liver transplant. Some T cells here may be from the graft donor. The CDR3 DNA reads TGTGCCAGCAGCTTCAGACAGGCGGCTTTCACAGATACGCAGTATTTT. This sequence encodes CASSFRQAAFTDTQYF.